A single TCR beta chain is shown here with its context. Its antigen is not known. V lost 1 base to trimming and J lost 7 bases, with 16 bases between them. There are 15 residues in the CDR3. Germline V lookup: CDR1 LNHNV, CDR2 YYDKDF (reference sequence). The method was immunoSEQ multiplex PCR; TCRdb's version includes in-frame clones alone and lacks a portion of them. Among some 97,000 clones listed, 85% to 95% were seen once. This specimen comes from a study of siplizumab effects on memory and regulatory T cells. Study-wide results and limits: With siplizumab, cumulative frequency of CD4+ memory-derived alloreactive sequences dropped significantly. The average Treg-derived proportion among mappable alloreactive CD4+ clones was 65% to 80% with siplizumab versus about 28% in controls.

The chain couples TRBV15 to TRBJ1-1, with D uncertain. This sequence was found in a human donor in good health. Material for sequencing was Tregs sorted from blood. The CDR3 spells CATSRAELRFVEAFF. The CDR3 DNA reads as TGTGCCACCAGCAGAGCTGAATTACGGTTTGTTGAAGCTTTCTTT.